These T cell receptor beta chains were read from a single sample in a study of blood T cells in healthy people across ages. Via MiXCR, TCRdb re-called the 5' RACE reads, giving one row per CDR3 protein. The sample includes just under 750,000 distinct CDR3 sequences, 20% to 25% of them seen just once. Sample: blood. The receptor source for this set is an older man in good health. Both conserved end residues are part of each CDR3.

>13|TRBV6-5|TRBJ1-2
CASSPDRERGYTF
>14|TRBV4-2|TRBJ2-7
CASSQPQDSYEQYF
>13|TRBV29-1|TRBJ2-3
CSVRLSGGDTQYF
>14|TRBV11-1|TRBJ2-1
CASSLGLNLNEQFF
>13|TRBV29-1|TRBJ1-4
CSARDLPGEKLFF
>14|TRBV6-5|TRBJ2-5
CASSYNGFQETQYF
>15|TRBV4-3|TRBJ2-1
CASSQEGTFYNEQFF
>13|TRBV12-3/TRBV12-4|TRBJ2-5
CASSFVVIETQYF
>15|TRBV18|TRBJ2-7
CASSPVGRDFHEQYF
>15|TRBV3-1|TRBJ2-3
CASSQDDPFTDTQYF
>15|TRBV4-3|TRBJ2-3
CASSQTRSSTDTQYF
>13|TRBV29-1|TRBJ2-1
CSVGGSGWNEQFF
>13|TRBV20-1|TRBJ2-7
CSAPGGGPYEQYF
>13|TRBV3-1|TRBJ1-6
CASSQVGRSPLHF
>15|TRBV7-7|TRBJ2-2
CASSPDRGLGGELFF
>11|TRBV3-1|TRBJ1-2
CASSQRAGYTF
>13|TRBV29-1|TRBJ1-2
CSVDSPDGYGYTF
>13|TRBV6-6|TRBJ1-2
CASSYGRIGGYTF
>14|TRBV27|TRBJ2-5
CASNYGQGRPGQYF
>14|TRBV15|TRBJ2-5
CATSREMAEREQYF
>13|TRBV7-3|TRBJ1-1
CASSLTLDTEAFF
>16|TRBV7-7|NA
CASSLNRGGTSETQYF
>14|TRBV12-3/TRBV12-4|TRBJ1-1
CASKRRWLNTEAFF
>17|TRBV12-3/TRBV12-4|TRBJ1-4
CASGIGRGRVMEEKLFF
>12|TRBV20-1|TRBJ2-7
CSAPGQHYEQYF
>13|TRBV5-1|TRBJ2-7
CASSSQKTYEQYF
>12|TRBV18|TRBJ1-4
CASSPTGTGLFF
>18|TRBV5-1|TRBJ2-2
CASSSKASAIEQSGELFF
>16|TRBV18|TRBJ2-1
CASSPGTARGRNEQFF
>13|TRBV3-1|TRBJ1-5
CASSQPGNQPQHF
>14|TRBV5-6|TRBJ2-3
CASTRAFWGDTQYF
>12|TRBV12-3/TRBV12-4|TRBJ2-5
CASSLLVETQYF
>14|TRBV5-1|NA
CASSFGAGGDEQFF
>15|TRBV5-1|TRBJ1-4
CASSLAGLKGEKLFF
>13|TRBV5-1|TRBJ2-7
CASSSGREYEQYF
>14|TRBV29-1|TRBJ2-1
CSVAGTSGTIEQFF
>14|TRBV7-9|TRBJ2-2
CASSGRTNTGELFF
>15|TRBV4-3|TRBJ1-2
CASSQDPRSDYGYTF
>13|TRBV20-1|TRBJ1-2
CSAIGTPGGGYTF
>15|TRBV4-1|TRBJ1-1
CASSQPQDSGTEAFF
>13|TRBV12-3/TRBV12-4|TRBJ1-5
CASSFWGNQSQHF
>15|TRBV9|TRBJ2-7
CASSAQGQATYEQYF
>14|TRBV12-3/TRBV12-4|TRBJ2-1
CASRRAGGPYEQFF
>15|TRBV5-1|TRBJ2-3
CASSIGGGAADTQYF
>13|TRBV2|TRBJ1-1
CASSEAENTEAFF
>16|TRBV4-3|TRBJ1-5
CASSQEDLAPNQPQHF
>15|TRBV7-2|TRBJ2-3
CASSLRDSRTDTQYF
>14|TRBV5-1|TRBJ1-4
CASSLGSLNEKLFF
>13|TRBV20-1|TRBJ1-1
CSATRQGGTEAFF
>15|TRBV6-5|TRBJ2-2
CASSPGRWGTGELFF
>13|TRBV25-1|TRBJ2-1
CASSEIQGFEQFF
>12|TRBV29-1|TRBJ2-5
CSGARTVETQYF
>15|TRBV7-2|TRBJ1-2
CASSLEPGGDYGYTF
>16|TRBV7-9|TRBJ2-3
CASSDGLAVGTDTQYF
>18|TRBV5-1|TRBJ2-1
CASSSPPLAGGSYNEQFF